Listed below are T cell receptor beta chains from one sample, sequenced in a study of identical twins. MiXCR, applied by TCRdb to the 5' RACE reads, yields one record per CDR3 protein. Among hundreds of thousands of distinct CDR3 sequences, around 20% were seen once, and the ten largest hold around 0.5%. These data also formed part of another study, on yellow fever vaccine responses in identical twins.

Sequenced: CD4+ T cells sorted from blood. The receptors stem from a woman younger than 35 in good health. Both conserved end residues are part of each CDR3. The order of the fields is V gene, J gene, clone size, D gene, CDR3 protein, CDR3 DNA. A D gene is named only where the DNA matches it firmly. Size values are once, few and many counts, or a class for expanded clones, and some rows have none.

>TRBV12-3/TRBV12-4|TRBJ1-1|few|.
CASSSSSGGTEAFF
TGTGCCAGCAGTTCCTCAAGCGGGGGCACTGAAGCTTTCTTT
>TRBV2|TRBJ1-3|few|.
CASSAIDRSGNTIYF
TGTGCCAGCAGCGCAATAGACCGTTCTGGAAACACCATATATTTT
>TRBV7-3|TRBJ2-1|few|.
CASSPFVGGFQFF
TGTGCCAGCAGCCCTTTCGTTGGAGGGTTTCAGTTCTTC
>TRBV12-3/TRBV12-4|TRBJ2-3|.|TRBD1
CASNRWGDRATDTQYF
TGTGCCAGCAACCGATGGGGGGACAGGGCCACAGATACGCAGTATTTT
>TRBV12-3/TRBV12-4|TRBJ2-1|many|.
CASSPNAGGNNEQFF
TGTGCCAGCAGCCCCAACGCCGGGGGCAACAATGAGCAGTTCTTC
>TRBV5-1|TRBJ2-3|few|TRBD2
CASSLEASGRGTDTQYF
TGCGCCAGCAGCTTGGAGGCTAGCGGGAGGGGCACAGATACGCAGTATTTT
>TRBV29-1|TRBJ2-7|.|TRBD2
CSAETSGAYEQYF
TGCAGCGCTGAGACTAGCGGCGCCTACGAGCAGTACTTC
>TRBV10-3|TRBJ2-3|.|.
CAISEKKRLDTQYF
TGTGCCATCAGTGAGAAGAAGCGGTTGGATACGCAGTATTTT
>TRBV12-3/TRBV12-4|TRBJ2-1|.|.
CASSIGVSSYNEQFF
TGTGCCAGCAGTATCGGGGTGAGCTCCTACAATGAGCAGTTCTTC
>TRBV12-3/TRBV12-4|TRBJ2-1|.|TRBD2
CASRPTTSGRGYNEQFF
TGTGCCAGCAGACCTACGACTAGCGGGAGGGGGTACAATGAGCAGTTCTTC
>TRBV12-3/TRBV12-4|TRBJ1-2|.|.
CASSNKGGITPSDYGYTF
TGTGCCAGCAGTAACAAAGGGGGGATCACTCCTTCTGACTATGGCTACACCTTC
>TRBV5-1|TRBJ2-7|.|.
CASSLEWGDEQYF
TGCGCCAGCAGCTTGGAATGGGGGGACGAGCAGTACTTC
>TRBV7-8|TRBJ1-4|many|.
CASSLVSEKLFF
TGTGCCAGCAGTTTAGTCTCTGAAAAACTGTTTTTT
>TRBV5-6|TRBJ2-5|.|TRBD2
CASSFLTSGGGSETQYF
TGTGCCAGCAGCTTCCTAACGAGCGGGGGGGGAAGTGAGACCCAGTACTTC
>TRBV7-9|TRBJ2-3|few|.
CASSLVPAYPDTQYF
TGTGCCAGCAGCTTAGTGCCCGCCTACCCAGATACGCAGTATTTT
>TRBV20-1|TRBJ2-1|.|TRBD1
CSATRGTDLHWDEQFF
TGCAGTGCTACCAGGGGGACGGACCTTCATTGGGATGAGCAGTTCTTC
>TRBV7-9|TRBJ2-3|once|.
CASSLGSGDTDTQYF
TGTGCCAGCAGCTTGGGTAGCGGAGACACAGATACGCAGTATTTT
>TRBV29-1|TRBJ2-1|few|TRBD1
CSVEAPGQGIWNEQFF
TGCAGCGTTGAAGCGCCGGGACAGGGAATTTGGAATGAGCAGTTCTTC
>TRBV12-3/TRBV12-4|TRBJ2-6|.|.
CASGELANVLTF
TGTGCCAGCGGCGAGTTAGCCAACGTCCTGACTTTC
>TRBV12-3/TRBV12-4|TRBJ2-2|many|.
CASRVTGELFF
TGTGCCAGCAGGGTCACCGGGGAGCTGTTTTTT
>TRBV7-9|TRBJ2-7|.|TRBD2
CASSLLSGGSSYEQYF
TGTGCCAGCAGCTTACTAAGCGGGGGGAGCTCCTACGAGCAGTACTTC
>TRBV7-9|TRBJ1-1|.|TRBD1
CASSGYRGNTEAFF
TGTGCCAGCAGCGGCTACAGGGGGAACACTGAAGCTTTCTTT
>TRBV27|TRBJ1-6|.|.
CASSFTLYNSPLHF
TGTGCCAGCAGTTTTACACTTTATAATTCACCCCTCCACTTT
>TRBV5-1|TRBJ1-2|few|.
CASSSGKLVGGYTF
TGCGCCAGCAGCTCGGGCAAGTTAGTGGGTGGCTACACCTTC
>TRBV6-5|TRBJ2-4|.|.
CASSYSQLGFTKNIQYF
TGTGCCAGCAGCTACTCCCAGCTGGGTTTCACCAAAAACATTCAGTACTTC
>TRBV29-1|TRBJ1-4|few|.
CSVPGGSEKLFF
TGCAGCGTCCCTGGGGGGTCCGAAAAACTGTTTTTT
>TRBV7-2|TRBJ2-7|few|TRBD2
CASSPLAAGGEQYF
TGTGCCAGCAGCCCACTAGCGGCCGGAGGGGAGCAGTACTTC
>TRBV6-5|TRBJ2-2|few|.
CASSYADSNTGELFF
TGTGCCAGCAGTTACGCGGACTCGAACACCGGGGAGCTGTTTTTT
>TRBV5-1|TRBJ1-1|few|.
CASSLAVGMNTEAFF
TGCGCCAGCAGCTTGGCCGTCGGGATGAACACTGAAGCTTTCTTT
>TRBV29-1|TRBJ2-3|few|.
CSVPLGGAAHTDTQYF
TGCAGCGTCCCTCTCGGGGGAGCTGCACACACAGATACGCAGTATTTT
>TRBV16|TRBJ2-1|once|.
CASSQSVSEQFF
TGTGCCAGCAGCCAATCGGTCAGTGAGCAGTTCTTC
>TRBV20-1|TRBJ2-1|few|TRBD2
CSASPPAGVIVNEQFF
TGCAGTGCTAGTCCCCCAGCGGGAGTGATAGTGAATGAGCAGTTCTTC
>TRBV2|TRBJ2-2|many|.
CASSDRFANTGELFF
TGTGCCAGCAGTGACAGGTTCGCGAACACCGGGGAGCTGTTTTTT
>TRBV4-2|TRBJ2-3|.|TRBD2
CASSQGMTSGRGDTQYF
TGTGCCAGCAGCCAGGGGATGACTAGCGGGAGGGGTGATACGCAGTATTTT
>TRBV5-6|TRBJ2-1|.|TRBD2
CASSRLAGAGNEQFF
TGTGCCAGCAGCAGACTAGCGGGAGCGGGCAATGAGCAGTTCTTC
>TRBV7-6|TRBJ1-2|.|TRBD1
CASSGTGLQGYTF
TGTGCCAGCAGCGGGACAGGGCTTCAGGGCTACACCTTC
>TRBV5-1|TRBJ1-6|few|.
CASSLQSYNSPLHF
TGCGCCAGCAGCTTACAGAGTTATAATTCACCCCTCCACTTT
>TRBV3-1|TRBJ2-1|.|TRBD1
CASSRMGRGLYNEQFF
TGTGCCAGCAGCCGAATGGGCAGGGGGTTGTACAATGAGCAGTTCTTC
>TRBV10-1|TRBJ2-1|.|TRBD2
CASRRLAGGEQFF
TGCGCCAGCAGGAGACTAGCGGGAGGTGAGCAGTTCTTC
>TRBV5-6|TRBJ2-5|few|TRBD1
CASSLGQVETQYF
TGTGCCAGCAGCCTCGGACAGGTTGAGACCCAGTACTTC
>TRBV2|TRBJ2-7|few|.
CASQVIRVYEQYF
TGTGCCAGCCAGGTAATCCGGGTCTACGAGCAGTACTTC
>TRBV24-1|TRBJ2-3|few|.
CATSENLTGVHTDTQYF
TGTGCCACCAGTGAAAACCTAACAGGAGTTCACACAGATACGCAGTATTTT
>TRBV28|TRBJ1-2|.|TRBD1
CASSSGQGVGYGYTF
TGTGCCAGCAGTTCCGGACAGGGCGTAGGCTATGGCTACACCTTC
>TRBV7-9|TRBJ2-7|.|.
CASSQGTLSPNF
TGTGCCAGCAGCCAAGGAACTCTTTCTCCCAACTTC
>TRBV18|TRBJ2-3|.|.
CASSPLGGYTDTQYF
TGTGCCAGCTCACCACTTGGTGGATACACAGATACGCAGTATTTT
>TRBV12-3/TRBV12-4|TRBJ1-2|.|.
CASTWGSTYGYTF
TGTGCCAGCACCTGGGGATCTACGTATGGCTACACCTTC
>TRBV29-1|TRBJ2-3|many|TRBD2
CSVKGTSVSDTQYF
TGCAGCGTAAAAGGGACTAGCGTCTCAGATACGCAGTATTTT
>TRBV24-1|TRBJ2-3|few|.
CATSDRGGSDTQYF
TGTGCCACCAGTGACAGGGGAGGCTCAGATACGCAGTATTTT
>TRBV6-1|TRBJ1-2|.|TRBD1
CASRTRRRDRGFDYGFTF
TGTGCCAGCAGAACCCGCCGCCGGGACAGGGGGTTCGACTATGGCTTCACCTTC
>TRBV20-1|TRBJ2-1|.|.
CSAGYNRGPLYNEQFF
TGCAGTGCTGGATACAACCGAGGCCCGCTCTACAATGAGCAGTTCTTC
>TRBV15|TRBJ1-1|few|.
CATSNLGNTEAFF
TGTGCCACCAGCAACCTAGGGAACACTGAAGCTTTCTTT
>TRBV20-1|TRBJ2-1|few|.
CSARGQIYNEQFF
TGCAGTGCTAGAGGACAAATCTACAATGAGCAGTTCTTC
>TRBV11-1|TRBJ2-5|few|TRBD2
CASSMTRGLADVQETQYF
TGTGCCAGCAGCATGACACGGGGACTAGCGGACGTCCAAGAGACCCAGTACTTC
>TRBV2|TRBJ2-3|few|.
CATNAGFTDTQYF
TGTGCCACCAATGCTGGATTCACAGATACGCAGTATTTT
>TRBV7-9|TRBJ2-2|.|.
CASSPVWTGELFF
TGTGCCAGCAGCCCAGTTTGGACCGGGGAGCTGTTTTTT